This is a list of T cell receptor beta chains from one sample in a study of cytotoxic CD8 clonotypes in ibrutinib-treated CLL. Repertoires were generated with immunoSEQ multiplex PCR, while TCRdb's copy carries only in-frame clones and drops some. The sample carries about 200,000 clones, just over 70% recorded once. The input for sequencing was PBMCs, taken after 12 months of ibrutinib treatment. The source of these receptors is a human donor with chronic lymphocytic leukemia. Each CDR3 is given with its conserved first and last residue. D genes are given only for firm matches. Some rows have no size entry. The others give once, few or many, or a class for an expanded clone.

TRBV5-6	.	TRBJ1-1	.	TGTGCCAGCAGCTCCCTCGGGTCGGTGAACACTGAAGCTTTCTTT	CASSSLGSVNTEAFF
TRBV5-1	.	TRBJ2-5	.	TGCGCCAGCAGCTACCGGGGGTTTGTGGGCGAGACCCAGTACTTC	CASSYRGFVGETQYF
TRBV11-3	.	TRBJ2-7	.	TGTGCCAGCAGCTTAGTGAGGGGCGAGCAGTACTTC	CASSLVRGEQYF
TRBV27	few	TRBJ2-6	.	TGTGCCAGCAGTTTACTGAGCTCTGGGGCCAACGTCCTGACTTTC	CASSLLSSGANVLTF
TRBV7-2	.	TRBJ2-2	.	TGTGCCAGCAGCTTATTCTCTGGGAACACCGGGGAGCTGTTTTTT	CASSLFSGNTGELFF
TRBV4-1	.	TRBJ2-3	TRBD2	TGCGCCAGCAGCGCCCTAGCGGGGGGTCTCGATACGCAGTATTTT	CASSALAGGLDTQYF
TRBV6-5	.	TRBJ1-2	.	TGTGCCAGCAGTTACAGGCTGGGTTTTAACTATGGCTACACCTTC	CASSYRLGFNYGYTF
TRBV11-2	.	TRBJ2-1	.	TGTGCCAGCAGCTCGAGTGTGGCCCGGAATGAGCAGTTCTTC	CASSSSVARNEQFF
TRBV6-5	.	TRBJ1-2	TRBD1	TGTGCCAGCAGTGCCCAGACAGGGGCAGGGTATGGCTACACCTTC	CASSAQTGAGYGYTF
TRBV7-9	.	TRBJ1-2	TRBD1	TGTGCCAGCAGGAACGGGAGACAGGGAATTATCGATGGCTACACCTTC	CASRNGRQGIIDGYTF
TRBV11-1	few	TRBJ1-2	.	TGTGCCAGCAGCCCCCGGGCAGCAAACTATGGCTACACCTTC	CASSPRAANYGYTF
TRBV18	.	TRBJ2-1	.	TGTGCCAGCTCACCACCGGGTAGGGAGTTCTACAATGAGCAGTTCTTC	CASSPPGREFYNEQFF
TRBV28	.	TRBJ2-7	.	TGTGCCACCGTGGGGGGTGGGAGTTACGAGCAGTACTTC	CATVGGGSYEQYF
TRBV18	.	TRBJ2-3	.	TGTGCCAGCTCCCAAGGAACGCCGGATACGCAGTATTTT	CASSQGTPDTQYF
TRBV6-5	.	TRBJ1-2	TRBD1	TGTGCCAGCAGTTACTCGGTGGGACAGGGAAACTATGGCTACACCTTC	CASSYSVGQGNYGYTF
TRBV4-1	.	TRBJ2-5	.	TGCGCCAGCAGCCAAGATTTCCGGGAGAGGGAGACCCAGTACTTC	CASSQDFRERETQYF
TRBV5-6	.	TRBJ2-7	TRBD1	TGTGCCAGCAGCTTCTCACAGGGGGCCGACGAGCAGTACTTC	CASSFSQGADEQYF
TRBV7-2	.	TRBJ2-2	.	TGTGCCAGCAGCTCACAAATCCTGAACACCGGGGAGCTGTTTTTT	CASSSQILNTGELFF
TRBV5-6	.	TRBJ1-5	.	TGTGCCAGCAGTTTGGGGGATCAGCCCCAGCATTTT	CASSLGDQPQHF
TRBV25-1	.	TRBJ1-2	.	TGTGCCAGCAGTGAATATAGCCTAGGACGGAACTATGGCTACACCTTC	CASSEYSLGRNYGYTF
TRBV6-5	.	TRBJ1-2	TRBD1	TGTGCCAGCAGAAAGACCGGGACAGGCTATGGCTACACCTTC	CASRKTGTGYGYTF
TRBV15	many	TRBJ2-1	TRBD2	TGTGCCACCAGCAGAGAGACAGCGGGGTCCTACAATGAGCAGTTCTTC	CATSRETAGSYNEQFF
TRBV7-9	.	TRBJ1-5	TRBD1	TGTGCCAGCAGCTTAGCTTTTCTGGGACAGGGCAATCAGCCCCAGCATTTT	CASSLAFLGQGNQPQHF
TRBV11-2	.	TRBJ1-2	.	TGTGCCAGCAGCTTGCAGGGAGGAGGCTACACCTTC	CASSLQGGGYTF
TRBV5-1	.	TRBJ1-6	.	TGCGCCAGCAGCCTTAGTAGGGGTGCCTATAATTCACCCCTCCACTTT	CASSLSRGAYNSPLHF
TRBV6-1	few	TRBJ1-6	.	TGTGCCAGCAGGGGACGAGGCGGGAATTCACCCCTCCACTTT	CASRGRGGNSPLHF
TRBV9	.	TRBJ2-2	.	TGTGCCAGCAGCCCCACCCGGGGACTCGTGAACACCGGGGAGCTGTTTTTT	CASSPTRGLVNTGELFF
TRBV25-1	.	TRBJ1-1	TRBD1	TGTGCCAGCAGAACCATCGACAGGGGTAACACTGAAGCTTTCTTT	CASRTIDRGNTEAFF